Below are 18 T cell receptor beta chains sequenced from a single sample in a study of OX40 agonist ivuxolimab in advanced cancers. TCRdb's copy holds only in-frame clones and misses some; the assay was immunoSEQ multiplex PCR. The sample has 100,000 or so clones, roughly 90% seen once. The specimen was CD4+ or CD8+ T cells sorted from blood, collected in a trial of the OX40 agonist ivuxolimab. The receptors here all came from an adult with an advanced solid tumor such as melanoma, head and neck, liver or kidney cancer.

The gene calls are TRBV28 and TRBJ2-7; D ambiguous. The CDR3 runs to 12 residues. The V and J ends lost 5 bases and 3 bases respectively, with 8 bases between them. Germline CDR1 reads MDHEN; CDR2 reads SYDVKM. The CDR3 coding sequence is TGTGCCAGCAGTAGGAAGGGCTACGAGCAGTACTTC. Translated, it gives CASSRKGYEQYF.

The gene calls are TRBV5-4 and TRBJ2-3; either TRBD1 or TRBD2 may fit D (6 bases each). CDR1 and CDR2 from the germline V gene are SGHNT and YYREEE (reference sequence). With 5 bases removed from V and 4 bases from J, the gap between germline ends came to 17 bases. There are 15 residues in the CDR3. CDR3 region: CASSPSIGGADTQYF. CDR3 nucleotide sequence: TGTGCCAGCAGTCCGAGTATCGGGGGCGCAGATACGCAGTATTTT.

V usage is TRBV6-1 and J usage is TRBJ1-5; TRBD1 might be the D (6 bases). The germline V gene encodes CDR1 MNHNS and CDR2 SASEGT. Trimming took off 6 bases at V and 0 bases at J, with 6 bases between the two ends. CDR3 length: 13 amino acids. CDR3 amino acids: CASRTGSNQPQHF. The CDR3, as DNA: TGTGCCAGCAGGACAGGTAGCAATCAGCCCCAGCATTTT.

In nucleotides, the CDR3 is TGTGCCAGCAGGCTCTACAGGGACAGCACTGAAGCTTTCTTT. Its translation is CASRLYRDSTEAFF. The chain is built from TRBV27 and TRBJ1-1; 7 bases align to TRBD1. The CDR3 covers 14 residues. Germline V gives CDR1 MNHEY, CDR2 SMNVEV (reference sequence). J lost 4 bases, V lost 6 bases, and 8 bases had no gene match.

V and J are TRBV7-9 and TRBJ2-7; the D gene is possibly TRBD2 (6 bases). The germline CDR1 and CDR2 sequences are SEHNR and FQNEAQ (reference sequence). V shed 5 bases and J shed 0 bases, with 17 bases lying between them. The CDR3 spans 16 residues. CDR3 protein: CASSPGVGGRSYEQYF. In DNA form, the CDR3 reads TGTGCCAGCAGCCCGGGGGTCGGGGGACGCTCCTACGAGCAGTACTTC.

Only a few counts were recorded for this clone. This chain joins TRBV7-9 and TRBJ2-1; D remains ambiguous. V lost 5 bases and J lost 0, with 2 bases in between. The CDR3 runs to 12 residues. Looked up from germline, CDR1 is SEHNR and CDR2 is FQNEAQ (reference sequence). The CDR3 DNA is TGTGCCAGCAGCGCCTCCTACAATGAGCAGTTCTTC. Amino acid sequence: CASSASYNEQFF.

V is TRBV7-2 and J is TRBJ2-5, with TRBD2 matching 12 bases. This CDR3 is built from 16 residues. CDR1 and CDR2 from the germline V gene are SGHTA and FQGNSA. The ends lost 6 bases at V and 5 bases at J; junction bases unmatched: 10. CDR3 residues: CASSDGLAGFGETQYF. As DNA, the CDR3 is TGTGCCAGCAGTGACGGACTAGCGGGATTCGGGGAGACCCAGTACTTC.

The rearrangement uses TRBV5-6 and TRBJ2-2; the D is unclear. Germline V lookup: CDR1 SGHDT, CDR2 YYEEEE. The CDR3 is 17 amino acids. Trimming removed 6 bases at V and 5 bases at J, with 23 bases between. The CDR3 DNA sequence: TGTGCCAGCACCCAGCTTACGCGGAGCCCGAGGACCGGGGAGCTGTTTTTT. Amino acid sequence: CASTQLTRSPRTGELFF.

This sequence joins TRBV18 and TRBJ2-7; the D gene is possibly TRBD1 (6 bases). This CDR3 comprises 14 residues. Between the trimmed V and J ends, which lost 3 bases and 4 bases, there was a span of 13 bases. From germline, CDR1 is KGHSH and CDR2 LQKENI. The CDR3: CASSPPGHEYEQYF. As DNA, the CDR3 is TGTGCCAGCTCACCGCCGGGACATGAGTACGAGCAGTACTTC.

The rearrangement joins TRBV4-3 to TRBJ2-1; weak D call: TRBD1 (5 bases). V lost 2 bases, J lost 8 bases, and 10 bases lay in between. Germline values: CDR1 LGHNA, CDR2 YSLEER. The length of the CDR3 is 13 residues. The CDR3 bases are TGCGCCAGCAGCCAACAGGGTACGGATGAGCAGTTCTTC. Encoded protein: CASSQQGTDEQFF.

CDR3: CASSERMSDYGYTF. The CDR3 DNA is TGTGCCAGCAGTGAGAGGATGTCTGACTATGGCTACACCTTC. V and J are TRBV6-1 and TRBJ1-2; D is uncertain. This CDR3 is 14 amino acids long. Germline loops: CDR1 MNHNS, CDR2 SASEGT. V was pared by 3 bases and J by 3 bases, with 11 bases between.

V and J are TRBV4-2 and TRBJ2-7; D unresolved. V was trimmed by 1 base and J by 5 bases, leaving 9 bases between them. The CDR3 has 13 amino acids. The germline V gene has CDR1 LGHNA and CDR2 YNFKEQ. The CDR3 protein is CASSQGRKNEQYF. In DNA form, the CDR3 reads TGTGCCAGCAGCCAAGGCCGTAAGAACGAGCAGTACTTC.

V and J are TRBV7-9 and TRBJ2-5; D perhaps matches TRBD1 (6 bases). V shed 5 bases and J shed 2 bases, with 18 bases lying between them. The germline gives CDR1 SEHNR, CDR2 FQNEAQ (reference sequence). The CDR3 extends over 16 amino acids. DNA of the CDR3: TGTGCCAGCAGCAAACTTGGGCACAGGGATCAAGAGACCCAGTACTTC. Translation: CASSKLGHRDQETQYF. Complete variable domain (other parts from reference TRBV7-9 and TRBJ2-5): DTGVSQNPRHKITKRGQNVTFRCDPISEHNRLYWYRQTLGQGPEFLTYFQNEAQLEKSRLLSDRFSAERPKGSFSTLEIQRTEQGDSAMYLCASSKLGHRDQETQYFGPGTRLLVL.

V is TRBV7-2 and J is TRBJ2-7; tentative D call: TRBD2 (7 bases). Looked up from germline, CDR1 is SGHTA and CDR2 is FQGNSA. The V and J ends lost 1 base and 5 bases respectively, with 12 bases between them. The CDR3 has 14 residues. The CDR3 sequence: CASSLDGGLNEQYF. The CDR3 nucleotides are TGTGCCAGCAGCTTAGACGGGGGGCTGAACGAGCAGTACTTC.

The chain uses TRBV6-5 and TRBJ1-2; TRBD1 matches at 8 bases. The ends lost 8 bases at V and 8 bases at J; junction bases unmatched: 7. Germline V CDR1 and CDR2: MNHEY, SVGAGI. The CDR3 totals 12 residues. The CDR3 nucleotides are TGTGCCAGCTGGACAGGGCCTATGGGCTACACCTTC. It specifies CASWTGPMGYTF.

CDR3 DNA sequence: TGTGCCAGCAGCGTAAGGGGACAGGGGAGCTACGAGCAGTACTTC. Translation gives CASSVRGQGSYEQYF. This rearrangement joins TRBV7-2 to TRBJ2-7, with TRBD1 matching 10 bases. This CDR3 is 15 amino acids long. The V gene end was trimmed by 5 bases and the J gene end by 3 bases; junction bases not matched to a gene: 7. Germline values: CDR1 SGHTA, CDR2 FQGNSA.

The chain has TRBV9 and TRBJ1-4; 9 bases match TRBD1. Germline-derived CDR1 and CDR2 are SGDLS and YYNGEE. The V segment lost 2 bases and the J segment 8 bases; nucleotides outside the gene matches: 4. The CDR3 is 14 residues long. CDR3 sequence (DNA): TGTGCCAGCAGCGTGGGACAGGGAAGGGAAAAACTGTTTTTT. As protein: CASSVGQGREKLFF.

J is TRBJ1-1 and V is TRBV7-2, with D maybe TRBD1 (6 bases). Between the trimmed V and J ends, which lost 4 bases and 5 bases, there was a span of 11 bases. The germline CDR1 and CDR2 sequences are SGHTA and FQGNSA. The length of the CDR3 is 13 residues. As DNA, the CDR3 is TGTGCCAGCAGCTCGGACAGAAGGACTGAAGCTTTCTTT. Translation: CASSSDRRTEAFF.